This section outlines one TCR beta chain sequence together with its context. This clone came up a few times. No antigen is known for it. The record has no base qualities; no much larger clone is one base away. The CDR3, from cysteine to phenylalanine, totals 13 residues. Only the CDR3 DNA is retained, 39 bases long and in frame from the first base. Reading the germline V gene gives CDR1 SQVTM and CDR2 ANQGSEA. Trimming at the junction amounts to 7 bases on V and 0 bases on J, and the germline ends lie 9 bases apart. Each collaborating institution followed its own protocols to collect whole blood in K2EDTA tubes. For TCRbeta analysis, collaborator samples were shipped as frozen whole blood, as isolated PBMCs, or as DNA extracted from either sample type. The data are from a study of blood T cell repertoires in COVID-19 (dated by TCRdb to 2020 to 2021). Context from the whole study: The collaborator samples originated in the United States, Italy and Spain and spanned the acute and convalescent phases of COVID-19. The material from the prospective study consisted of cDNA or gDNA derived from T cells, B-cell-depleted T cells, or PBMCs. The samples were drawn from two sources: the first 160 participants of the ongoing ImmuneRACE study, and fewer than 1,500 subjects contributed by 6 global collaborators. Nearly every sample came with metadata listing a de-identified subject ID, COVID-19 status, age in years and sex. HLA class I and class II types, where available, came from metadata supplied by the sample provider rather than from assay-based typing. Deeply sampled blood TCRbeta repertoires from subjects exposed to, actively infected with, or recovered from COVID-19 were included in the dataset. The repertoires were released in a freely available public database intended as a resource for research on the immune response to SARS-CoV-2. What the authors observed across the whole study: Clinical and demographic metadata were provided uncurated, with the amount varying by source and participant.

TCRbeta CDR3 regions were amplified from genomic DNA by means of the immunoSEQ Assay, a bias-controlled multiplex PCR. The study's own analysis went as follows. The number of nucleated cells in each sample was estimated by amplification of reference gene primers within the assay. Sequence reads were collapsed and filtered to measure the absolute abundance of every unique TCRbeta CDR3 rearrangement. For each sample, productive Simpson clonality was calculated as the square root of Simpson's diversity index over productive rearrangements. Not all clones reach the TCRdb copy of this immuneACCESS table, which keeps in-frame sequences only. Checked studies attribute under half of the gap to unresolved V genes and leave the rest unexplained. For V, J and clone size, that table is used; D and trimming come from the DNA. The sample contains roughly 120,000 clones, approximately 67% of them found a single time. 6.5% to 8.5% of the sample is in the top ten clones.

The chain uses TRBV29-1 and TRBJ2-2; TRBD1 might be the D gene, on 6 matching bases. Sequencing input: peripheral blood. This TCR came from a woman in her sixties with acute or convalescent COVID-19. In nucleotide form, the sequence is TGCAGCGCGGGACATACGAACACCGGGGAGCTGTTTTTT. The encoded protein is CSAGHTNTGELFF.